One sample yielded the 8 T cell receptor beta chains listed below, sequenced in a study of technical replicates of blood from several donors. Here immunoSEQ multiplex PCR was the method, and the copy in TCRdb shows in-frame clones only, minus some. In the table there are about 73,000 clones, over 90% of which are singletons. Sequencing was performed on PBMCs. The receptor source for this set is a human donor in good health. Some clones in this sample may be carry-over from other donors' samples.

The rearrangement links TRBV7-9 to TRBJ2-7; weak D call: TRBD2 (5 bases). The CDR3 contains 12 residues. Trimming stripped 4 bases from V and 3 bases from J, with 7 bases between. Per germline, CDR1 SEHNR and CDR2 FQNEAQ (reference sequence). The CDR3 coding sequence is TGTGCCAGCAGCTCAGACTACTACGAGCAGTACTTC. Its protein product is CASSSDYYEQYF.

The genes are TRBV30 and TRBJ1-2; perhaps TRBD1 as D (5 bases). This CDR3 is built from 14 residues. Germline V gives CDR1 GTSNPN, CDR2 SVGIG (reference sequence). CDR3 sequence: CAKDTPTVNYGYTF. The CDR3 DNA follows: TGTGCAAAAGACACCCCGACAGTTAACTATGGCTACACCTTC.

This sequence joins TRBV5-5 and TRBJ1-6, with D hard to call. The germline V gene has CDR1 SGHKS and CDR2 YYEKEE (reference sequence). Trimming removed 2 bases from V and 9 bases from J, with 12 bases in between. There are 14 residues in the CDR3. In nucleotides, the CDR3 is TGTGCCAGCAGCTTCGAGAGAATTGGTTCACCCCTCCACTTT. Residues: CASSFERIGSPLHF.

CDR3 sequence (DNA): TGTGCCAGCAGCTCGACAGGGGACAATCAGCCCCAGCATTTT. Translated, it gives CASSSTGDNQPQHF. The V gene is TRBV5-6, the J gene TRBJ1-5; the match to TRBD1 covers 8 bases. The V segment lost 3 bases and the J segment 3 bases; nucleotides outside the gene matches: 2. CDR1 is SGHDT, CDR2 YYEEEE, per germline. The CDR3 extends over 14 amino acids.

V usage is TRBV21-1 and J usage is TRBJ2-7; TRBD2, the table's D call, lacks a check against the DNA. TRBV21-1 is a pseudogene locus. This CDR3 has 14 residues. The CDR3 DNA reads as TGTGCCAGCAGCAAAACGGGGGGGCAATACGAGCAGTACTTC. This sequence encodes CASSKTGGQYEQYF.

The rearrangement links TRBV19 to TRBJ2-7, with D possibly being TRBD2 (6 bases). Trimming cost V 3 bases and J 2 bases, with 11 bases left between them. Germline V CDR1 and CDR2: LNHDA, SQIVND (reference sequence). CDR3 length equals 14 residues. The CDR3 reads CASSIGRGTYEQYF. The CDR3 DNA follows: TGTGCCAGTAGTATCGGGCGGGGAACCTACGAGCAGTACTTC. The full variable domain, completed using reference TRBV19 and TRBJ2-7, is DGGITQSPKYLFRKEGQNVTLSCEQNLNHDAMYWYRQDPGQGLRLIYYSQIVNDFQKGDIAEGYSVSREKKESFPLTVTSAQKNPTAFYLCASSIGRGTYEQYFGPGTRLTVT.

This chain joins TRBV7-9 and TRBJ2-7; weak D call: TRBD2 (5 bases). V was cut by 5 bases and J by 3 bases, with 17 bases left in between. Germline CDR1 reads SEHNR; CDR2 reads FQNEAQ (reference sequence). The CDR3 is 15 residues long. For the CDR3, the DNA is TGTGCCAGCAGCCAAGGTTGGACTTTTAGCTACGAGCAGTACTTC. Encoded protein: CASSQGWTFSYEQYF.

V gene TRBV30 combines with J gene TRBJ2-1, with TRBD2 matching 8 bases. This CDR3 has 15 residues. Looked up from germline, CDR1 is GTSNPN and CDR2 is SVGIG (reference sequence). The V gene end was trimmed by 2 bases and the J gene end by 2 bases; junction bases not matched to a gene: 5. CDR3 amino acids: CAWSPLAGTYNEQFF. CDR3 DNA: TGTGCCTGGAGTCCTCTAGCGGGTACCTACAATGAGCAGTTCTTC.